The TCR beta chain under discussion was sequenced for a study of technical replicates of blood from a handful of donors. Clones were read by immunoSEQ multiplex PCR, and TCRdb kept only the in-frame ones, dropping some. Of 82,000 or so clones listed, 95% to 96% are singletons. The clonotype originates from a human donor in good health. The specimen sequenced was T cells isolated from PBMCs.

The CDR3 region has the DNA TGTGCCAGCAGTTTACCTATAGCGGGAAACTACGAGCAGTACTTC. Its protein is CASSLPIAGNYEQYF. This rearrangement joins TRBV28 to TRBJ2-7; 8 bases agree with TRBD2. The CDR3 contains 15 residues. The V and J ends lost 2 bases and 3 bases, in that order; junction bases with no gene match: 6. Germline V lookup: CDR1 MDHEN, CDR2 SYDVKM.